Presented here are 3 T cell receptor beta chains from one specimen sequenced in a study of blood T cell repertoires in COVID-19. Repertoires were generated with immunoSEQ multiplex PCR, while TCRdb's copy carries only in-frame clones and drops some. This sample has 250,000 to 300,000 clones, with around nine tenths found just once. The sequencing sample was made of peripheral blood. The receptors here all came from a woman aged 25 to 39 with COVID-19, enrolled during active disease.

The V gene is TRBV30, the J gene TRBJ1-1; D gene ambiguous. CDR1 is GTSNPN, CDR2 SVGIG, per germline (reference sequence). Trimming took 0 bases from V and 6 from J, leaving 8 bases between them. The CDR3 spans 12 residues. The CDR3 DNA sequence: TGTGCCTGGAGTGTTGGGCAGCCTGAAGCTTTCTTT. Amino acids: CAWSVGQPEAFF.

The chain combines TRBV4-3 with TRBJ2-4; 7 positions match TRBD2. CDR3 length: 15 residues. CDR1 LGHNA and CDR2 YSLEER come from the germline V gene. V lost 4 bases, J lost 8 bases, and 11 bases stayed unmatched. DNA for the CDR3: TGCGCCAGCAGCCGAGATAGAGGGGAGGGATACATTCAGTACTTC. This codes for CASSRDRGEGYIQYF.

The chain has TRBV12-3 or TRBV12-4 and TRBJ1-5, with D unclear. Trimming took off 4 bases at V and 3 bases at J, with 4 bases between the two ends. This CDR3 spans 12 amino acids. In nucleotides, the CDR3 is TGTGCCAGCAGTTCCAACAATCAGCCCCAGCATTTT. Translation: CASSSNNQPQHF.